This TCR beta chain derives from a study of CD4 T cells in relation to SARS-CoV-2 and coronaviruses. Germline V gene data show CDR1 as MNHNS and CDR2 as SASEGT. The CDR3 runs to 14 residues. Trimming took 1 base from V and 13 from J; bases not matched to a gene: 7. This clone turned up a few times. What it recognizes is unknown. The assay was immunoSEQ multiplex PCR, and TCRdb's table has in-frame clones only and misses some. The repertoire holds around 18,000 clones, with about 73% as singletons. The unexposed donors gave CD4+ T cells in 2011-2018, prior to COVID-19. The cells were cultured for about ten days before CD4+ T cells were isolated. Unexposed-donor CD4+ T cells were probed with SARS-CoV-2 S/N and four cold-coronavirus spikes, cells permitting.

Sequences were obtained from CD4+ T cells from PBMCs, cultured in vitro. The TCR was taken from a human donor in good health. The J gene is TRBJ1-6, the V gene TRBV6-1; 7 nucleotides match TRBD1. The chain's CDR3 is CASSEVTGRAPLHF. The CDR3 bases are TGTGCCAGCAGTGAAGTGACAGGGCGAGCGCCCCTCCACTTT.